The sequence of this T cell receptor beta chain was determined in a study of blood T cell repertoires in COVID-19. Authors' processing steps: Reference gene primer amplification gave nucleated cell count estimates. Sequencing used immunoSEQ multiplex PCR; TCRdb keeps in-frame clones, though not all of them. The V and J calls and clone size come from that table; D and trimming were worked out from the DNA. This table holds fewer than 120,000 clones, around 90% found once. The germline V gene encodes CDR1 MDHEN and CDR2 SYDVKM. The CDR3 is 16 amino acids. Trimming removed 5 bases at V and 0 bases at J, with 14 bases between.

V gene TRBV28 combines with J gene TRBJ1-5, with D unclear. This clonotype was sampled from a human donor in a cohort sampled during active COVID-19. The sequencing input was peripheral blood. CDR3 sequence (DNA): TGTGCCAGCAGTCCACGGGAGTTTTATAGCAATCAGCCCCAGCATTTT. This gives the protein CASSPREFYSNQPQHF.